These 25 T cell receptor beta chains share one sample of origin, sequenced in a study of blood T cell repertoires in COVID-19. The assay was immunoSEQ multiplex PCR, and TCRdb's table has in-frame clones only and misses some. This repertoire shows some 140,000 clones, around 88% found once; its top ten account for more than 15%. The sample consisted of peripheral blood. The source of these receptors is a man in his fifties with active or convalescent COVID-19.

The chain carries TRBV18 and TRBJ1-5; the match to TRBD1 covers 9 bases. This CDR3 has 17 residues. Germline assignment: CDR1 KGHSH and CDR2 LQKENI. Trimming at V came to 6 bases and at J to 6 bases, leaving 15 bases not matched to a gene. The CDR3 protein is CASSLDEGQGFGQPQHF. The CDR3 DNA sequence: TGTGCCAGCTCCCTAGATGAGGGACAGGGATTCGGTCAGCCCCAGCATTTT.

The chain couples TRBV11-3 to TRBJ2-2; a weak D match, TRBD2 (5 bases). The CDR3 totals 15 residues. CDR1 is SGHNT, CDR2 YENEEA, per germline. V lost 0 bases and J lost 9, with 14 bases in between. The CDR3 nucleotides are TGTGCCAGCAGCTTAGATCAGGCTAGCAGAAGGGAGCTGTTTTTT. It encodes CASSLDQASRRELFF.

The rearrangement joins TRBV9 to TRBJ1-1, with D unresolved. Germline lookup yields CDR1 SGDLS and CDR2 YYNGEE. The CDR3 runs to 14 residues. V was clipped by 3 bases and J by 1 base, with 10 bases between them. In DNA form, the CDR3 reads TGTGCCAGCAGCGCCCAATCAGGGAACACTGAAGCTTTCTTT. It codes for CASSAQSGNTEAFF. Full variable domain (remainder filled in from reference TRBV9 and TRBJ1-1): DSGVTQTPKHLITATGQRVTLRCSPRSGDLSVYWYQQSLDQGLQFLIQYYNGEERAKGNILERFSAQQFPDLHSELNLSSLELGDSALYFCASSAQSGNTEAFFGQGTRLTVV.

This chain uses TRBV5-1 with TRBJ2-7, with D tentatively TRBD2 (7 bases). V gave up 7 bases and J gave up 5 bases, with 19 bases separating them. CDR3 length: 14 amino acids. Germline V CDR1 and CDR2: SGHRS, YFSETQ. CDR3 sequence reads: CASRVGGLSNEQYF. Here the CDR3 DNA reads TGCGCCAGCCGGGTCGGGGGGCTTTCTAACGAGCAGTACTTC.

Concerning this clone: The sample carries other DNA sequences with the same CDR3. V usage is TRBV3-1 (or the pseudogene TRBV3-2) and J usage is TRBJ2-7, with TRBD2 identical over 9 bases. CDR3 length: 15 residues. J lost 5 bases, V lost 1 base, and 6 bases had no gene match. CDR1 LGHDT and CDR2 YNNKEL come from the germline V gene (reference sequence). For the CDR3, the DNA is TGTGCCAGCAGCCAAGGAGGCGGGAGGGCGGACGAGCAGTACTTC. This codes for CASSQGGGRADEQYF.

The CDR3 is CASSPPGRLKLEAFF. DNA for the CDR3: TGTGCCAGCAGCCCGCCAGGCAGGCTCAAACTGGAAGCTTTCTTT. This chain connects TRBV16 to TRBJ1-1; D is uncertain. The ends were cut back, 4 bases at V and 8 bases at J, with 20 bases in the middle. The V gene's germline CDR1 is KGHSY and CDR2 FQNENV. This CDR3 comprises 15 residues.

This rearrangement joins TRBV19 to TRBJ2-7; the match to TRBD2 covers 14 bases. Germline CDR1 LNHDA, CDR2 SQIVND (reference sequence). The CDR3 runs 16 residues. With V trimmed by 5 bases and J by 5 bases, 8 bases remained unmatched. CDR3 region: CASSFGTSGSGNEQYF. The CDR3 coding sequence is TGTGCCAGTAGTTTCGGGACTAGCGGGAGTGGTAACGAGCAGTACTTC.

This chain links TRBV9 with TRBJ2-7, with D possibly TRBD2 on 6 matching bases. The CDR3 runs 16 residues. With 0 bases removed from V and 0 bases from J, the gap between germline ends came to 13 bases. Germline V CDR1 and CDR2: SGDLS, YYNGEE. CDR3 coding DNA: TGTGCCAGCAGCGTAGGGGTGGGGGGAAGCTCCTACGAGCAGTACTTC. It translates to CASSVGVGGSSYEQYF. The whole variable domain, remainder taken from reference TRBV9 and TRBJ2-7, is DSGVTQTPKHLITATGQRVTLRCSPRSGDLSVYWYQQSLDQGLQFLIQYYNGEERAKGNILERFSAQQFPDLHSELNLSSLELGDSALYFCASSVGVGGSSYEQYFGPGTRLTVT.

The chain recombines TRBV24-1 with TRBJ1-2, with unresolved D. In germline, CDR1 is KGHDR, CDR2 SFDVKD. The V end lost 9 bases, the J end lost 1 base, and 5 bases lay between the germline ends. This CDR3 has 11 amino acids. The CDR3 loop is CATEDNYGYTF. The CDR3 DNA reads TGTGCCACCGAGGATAACTATGGCTACACCTTC.

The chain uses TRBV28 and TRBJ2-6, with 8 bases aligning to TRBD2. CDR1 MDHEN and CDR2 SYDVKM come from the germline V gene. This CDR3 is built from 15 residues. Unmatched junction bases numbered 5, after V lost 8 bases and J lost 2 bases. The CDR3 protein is CASGSGGTGANVLTF. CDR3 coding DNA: TGTGCCAGCGGATCGGGGGGGACTGGGGCCAACGTCCTGACTTTC.

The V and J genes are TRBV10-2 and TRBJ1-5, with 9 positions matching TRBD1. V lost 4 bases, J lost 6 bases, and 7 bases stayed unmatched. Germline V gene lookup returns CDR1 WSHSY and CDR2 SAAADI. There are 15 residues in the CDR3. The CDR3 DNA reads TGCGCCAGCAGTGGACACCCGGGACAGGGTCAGCCCCAGCATTTT. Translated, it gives CASSGHPGQGQPQHF.

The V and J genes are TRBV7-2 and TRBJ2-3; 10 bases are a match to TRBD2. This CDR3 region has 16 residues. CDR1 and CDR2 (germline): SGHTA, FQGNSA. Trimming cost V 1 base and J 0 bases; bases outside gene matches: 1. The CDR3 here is CASSLGSGGSTDTQYF. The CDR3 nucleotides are TGTGCCAGCAGCTTAGGTAGCGGGGGGAGCACAGATACGCAGTATTTT.

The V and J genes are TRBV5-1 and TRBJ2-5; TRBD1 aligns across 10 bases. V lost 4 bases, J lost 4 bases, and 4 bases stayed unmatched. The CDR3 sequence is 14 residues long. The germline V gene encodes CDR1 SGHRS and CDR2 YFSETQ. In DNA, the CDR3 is TGCGCCAGCAGCACCGGACAGGGGGTAGAGACCCAGTACTTC. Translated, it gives CASSTGQGVETQYF.

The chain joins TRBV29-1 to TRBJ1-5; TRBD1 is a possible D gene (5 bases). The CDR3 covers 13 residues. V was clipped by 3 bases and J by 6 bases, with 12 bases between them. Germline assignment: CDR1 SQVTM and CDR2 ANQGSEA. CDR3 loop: CSVEYRITQPQHF. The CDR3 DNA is TGCAGCGTTGAGTACAGGATCACTCAGCCCCAGCATTTT.

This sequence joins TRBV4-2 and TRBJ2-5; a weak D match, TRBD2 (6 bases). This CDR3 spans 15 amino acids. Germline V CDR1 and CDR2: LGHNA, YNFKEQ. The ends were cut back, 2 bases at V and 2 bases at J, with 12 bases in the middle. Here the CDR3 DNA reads TGTGCCAGCAGCCAAACTGGGGGGTGGCAAGAGACCCAGTACTTC. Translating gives CASSQTGGWQETQYF.

DNA for the CDR3: TGTGCCAGCAGCAAAACGCCGACCGGGGGGGGCCCCTACGAGCAGTACTTC. Translated, it gives CASSKTPTGGGPYEQYF. The chain carries TRBV21-1 and TRBJ2-7; the table's D call, TRBD2, was not checked against the DNA. TRBV21-1 is flagged as a pseudogene. The CDR3 consists of 17 residues.

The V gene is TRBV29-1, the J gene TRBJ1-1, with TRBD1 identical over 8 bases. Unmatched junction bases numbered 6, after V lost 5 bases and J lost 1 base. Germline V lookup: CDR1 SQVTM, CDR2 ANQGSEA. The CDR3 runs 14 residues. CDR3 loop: CSVLKGTGNTEAFF. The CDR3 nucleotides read TGCAGCGTTCTAAAGGGGACAGGGAACACTGAAGCTTTCTTT.

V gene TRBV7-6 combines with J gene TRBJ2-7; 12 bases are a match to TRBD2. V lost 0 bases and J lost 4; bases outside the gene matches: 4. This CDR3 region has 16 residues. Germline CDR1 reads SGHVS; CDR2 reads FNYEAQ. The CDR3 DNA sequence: TGTGCCAGCAGCTTAGCCCCTAGCGGGGGGGCGTACGAGCAGTACTTC. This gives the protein CASSLAPSGGAYEQYF. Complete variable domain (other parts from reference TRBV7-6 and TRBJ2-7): GAGVSQSPRYKVTKRGQDVALRCDPISGHVSLYWYRQALGQGPEFLTYFNYEAQQDKSGLPNDRFSAERPEGSISTLTIQRTEQRDSAMYRCASSLAPSGGAYEQYFGPGTRLTVT.

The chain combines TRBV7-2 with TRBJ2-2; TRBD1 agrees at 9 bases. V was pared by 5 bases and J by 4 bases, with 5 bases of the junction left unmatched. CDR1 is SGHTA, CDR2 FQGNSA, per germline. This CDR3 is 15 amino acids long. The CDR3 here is CASSIQGAGTGELFF. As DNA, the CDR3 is TGTGCCAGCAGCATACAGGGGGCGGGCACCGGGGAGCTGTTTTTT.

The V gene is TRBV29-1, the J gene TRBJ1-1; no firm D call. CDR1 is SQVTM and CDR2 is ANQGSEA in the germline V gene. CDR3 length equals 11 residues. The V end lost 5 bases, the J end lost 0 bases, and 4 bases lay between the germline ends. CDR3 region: CSVSMNTEAFF. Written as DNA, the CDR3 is TGCAGCGTTTCCATGAACACTGAAGCTTTCTTT.

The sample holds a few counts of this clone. The chain's CDR3 is CASSLDRVNSPLHF. The CDR3, as DNA: TGCGCCAGCAGCCTCGACAGGGTCAATTCACCCCTCCACTTT. This rearrangement joins TRBV10-1 to TRBJ1-6; 7 bases align to TRBD1. This CDR3 has 14 amino acids. In germline, CDR1 is WNHNN, CDR2 SYGVQD (reference sequence). The V and J ends lost 6 bases and 7 bases, in that order; junction bases with no gene match: 6.

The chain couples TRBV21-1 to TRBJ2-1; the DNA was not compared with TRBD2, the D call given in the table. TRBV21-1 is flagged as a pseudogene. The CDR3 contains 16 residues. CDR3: CASSKETVEIYNEQFF. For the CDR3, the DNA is TGTGCCAGCAGCAAAGAAACGGTAGAGATATACAATGAGCAGTTCTTC.

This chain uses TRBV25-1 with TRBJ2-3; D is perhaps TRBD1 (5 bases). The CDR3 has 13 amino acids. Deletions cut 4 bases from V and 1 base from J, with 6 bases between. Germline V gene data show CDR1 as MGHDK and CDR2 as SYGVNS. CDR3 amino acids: CASSVQGTDTQYF. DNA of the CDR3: TGTGCCAGCAGTGTACAGGGCACAGATACGCAGTATTTT.

The CDR3 DNA sequence: TGCGCCAGCAGCTTGGAATACGGGAATGAAAAACTGTTTTTT. Translated, it gives CASSLEYGNEKLFF. J is TRBJ1-4 and V is TRBV5-1; D is uncertain. The CDR3 has 14 amino acids. Per the germline V gene, CDR1 is SGHRS and CDR2 is YFSETQ. Trimming removed 0 bases from V and 5 bases from J, with 8 bases in between. Combining the CDR3 with reference TRBV5-1 and TRBJ1-4 gives the whole variable domain KAGVTQTPRYLIKTRGQQVTLSCSPISGHRSVSWYQQTPGQGLQFLFEYFSETQRNKGNFPGRFSGRQFSNSRSEMNVSTLELGDSALYLCASSLEYGNEKLFFGSGTQLSVL.

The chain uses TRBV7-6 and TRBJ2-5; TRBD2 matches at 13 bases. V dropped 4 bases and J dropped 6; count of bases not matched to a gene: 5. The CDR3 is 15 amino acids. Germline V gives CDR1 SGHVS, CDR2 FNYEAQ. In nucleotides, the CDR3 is TGTGCCAGCAGCTCGGGACTAGCGGGGTCGCAGACCCAGTACTTC. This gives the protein CASSSGLAGSQTQYF. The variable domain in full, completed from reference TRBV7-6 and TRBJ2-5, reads GAGVSQSPRYKVTKRGQDVALRCDPISGHVSLYWYRQALGQGPEFLTYFNYEAQQDKSGLPNDRFSAERPEGSISTLTIQRTEQRDSAMYRCASSSGLAGSQTQYFGPGTRLLVL.